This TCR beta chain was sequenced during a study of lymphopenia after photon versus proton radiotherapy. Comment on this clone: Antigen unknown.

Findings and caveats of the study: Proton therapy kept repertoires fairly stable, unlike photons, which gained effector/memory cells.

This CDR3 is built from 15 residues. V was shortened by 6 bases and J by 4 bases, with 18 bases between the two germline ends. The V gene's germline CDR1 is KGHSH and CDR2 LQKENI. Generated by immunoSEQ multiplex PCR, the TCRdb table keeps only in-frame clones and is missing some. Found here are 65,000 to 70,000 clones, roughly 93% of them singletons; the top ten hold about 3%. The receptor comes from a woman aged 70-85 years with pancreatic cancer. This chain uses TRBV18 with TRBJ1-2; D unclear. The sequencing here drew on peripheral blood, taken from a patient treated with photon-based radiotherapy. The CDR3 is CASSAGADSSYGYTF. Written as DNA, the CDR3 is TGTGCCAGCTCTGCCGGCGCGGATTCATCCTATGGCTACACCTTC.